This TCR beta chain derives from a study of response to subunit inactivated influenza vaccine. Overall study findings and caveats: Each seasonal influenza vaccination recruits few new T cells, the authors suggested.

This clonotype was found a few times. What it recognizes is unknown. MiXCR, applied by TCRdb to the RT-PCR reads, yields one record per CDR3 protein. This table has about 800,000 distinct CDR3 sequences, 21% appearing once. V lost 4 bases and J 0 bases, leaving 11 bases between the germline ends. Germline V gene data show CDR1 as MDHEN and CDR2 as SYDVKM. The CDR3 totals 15 residues. This material consisted of PBMCs from blood, taken less than 6 days after vaccination. V usage is TRBV28 and J usage is TRBJ2-3; no definite D call. This clonotype was obtained from a man in his fifties or sixties who received an inactivated influenza vaccine. DNA for the CDR3: TGTGCCAGCAGTTCCGCCCAGATTAGCACAGATACGCAGTATTTT. As protein: CASSSAQISTDTQYF.